This T cell receptor (beta chain) was profiled in a study of a mutant IDH1 vaccine in newly diagnosed glioma. Across the whole study: Treated individuals were about 60% male and roughly 40% female, averaging 40.4 years of age.

Trimming took 2 bases from V and 6 from J; bases not matched to a gene: 5. CDR3 length: 15 amino acids. Germline lookup yields CDR1 MNHEY and CDR2 SVGAGI. This table comes from immunoSEQ multiplex PCR, and its TCRdb copy is limited to in-frame clones, with some not included. Of around 50,000 clones listed, 86% are singletons. Time point defined: baseline, week 1 (first vaccination visit). Treatment of the sample: pre-vaccination baseline after standard-of-care therapy. This chain joins TRBV6-5 and TRBJ2-1, with 9 bases identical to TRBD1. The clonotype comes from a man aged 40-50 years with glioma. The sequencing used PBMCs, collected from a glioma patient treated with radiotherapy, temozolomide or both. The CDR3 sequence: CASSYPGQGSNEQFF. As DNA, the CDR3 is TGTGCCAGCAGTTACCCGGGACAGGGCAGCAATGAGCAGTTCTTC.